These T cell receptor beta chains were read from a single sample in a study of cytomegalovirus exposure and HLA in healthy donors. Profiled with immunoSEQ multiplex PCR; TCRdb holds only in-frame clones, not every one. This sample lists some 51,000 clones; its ten largest clones have roughly a quarter. The source material was PBMCs. The receptors derive from a man aged 40-49 years in good health and CMV-seropositive. Each CDR3 is given with its conserved first and last residue. A D gene is named only where the DNA matches it firmly.

J: TRBJ1-6; D: TRBD1; V: TRBV2; DNA: TGTGCCAGCAGTCGGGACAGCAACTCACCCCTCCACTTT; CDR3: CASSRDSNSPLHF
J: TRBJ2-2; D: TRBD1; V: TRBV9; DNA: TGTGCCAGCAGCGTAGCGGGGGGACAGGGGGCCGGGGAGCTGTTTTTT; CDR3: CASSVAGGQGAGELFF
J: TRBJ2-2; D: -; V: TRBV29-1; DNA: TGCAGCGCAACTCCCCAGGGGATGGAGCTGTTTTTT; CDR3: CSATPQGMELFF
J: TRBJ2-1; D: -; V: TRBV30; DNA: TGTGCCTGGAACTTTCCTTACAATGAGCAGTTCTTC; CDR3: CAWNFPYNEQFF
J: TRBJ1-1; D: -; V: TRBV18; DNA: TGTGCCAGCTCACCACCAGGGGATTCGACTGAAGCTTTCTTT; CDR3: CASSPPGDSTEAFF
J: TRBJ2-1; D: -; V: TRBV11-2; DNA: TGTGCCAGCAGCTTGCGGACCTACAATGAGCAGTTCTTC; CDR3: CASSLRTYNEQFF
J: TRBJ1-4; D: -; V: TRBV28; DNA: TGTGCCAGCCTAGAGGGGAGGAGACTGTTTTTT; CDR3: CASLEGRRLFF
J: TRBJ1-1; D: -; V: TRBV9; DNA: TGTGCCAGCAGTGCCTGGGGGGACACTGAAGCTTTCTTT; CDR3: CASSAWGDTEAFF
J: TRBJ2-7; D: TRBD1; V: TRBV10-1; DNA: TGCGCCAGCAGTCCCCGAAAGGGGGGACAGGGCTCCTACGAGCAGTACTTC; CDR3: CASSPRKGGQGSYEQYF
J: TRBJ2-5; D: TRBD2; V: TRBV9; DNA: TGTGCCAGCAGCGTAAGTGGGGGGGGGCAAGAGACCCAGTACTTC; CDR3: CASSVSGGGQETQYF
J: TRBJ1-1; D: -; V: TRBV18; DNA: TGTGCCAGCTCACTCTCACGAGATCGCGCTGAAGCTTTCTTT; CDR3: CASSLSRDRAEAFF
J: TRBJ2-7; D: -; V: TRBV9; DNA: TGTGCCAGCAGCGTAGCCGAGACTAGTATTGCCCACGAGCAGTACTTC; CDR3: CASSVAETSIAHEQYF
J: TRBJ1-2; D: -; V: TRBV7-7; DNA: TGTGCCAGCAGCCCCATAGGGGAAAACTATGGCTACACCTTC; CDR3: CASSPIGENYGYTF
J: TRBJ2-5; D: TRBD2; V: TRBV29-1; DNA: TGCAGCGTTGGGGAGGGAGAGACCCAGTACTTC; CDR3: CSVGEGETQYF
J: TRBJ2-7; D: -; V: TRBV28; DNA: TGTGCCAGCAGGCCGGGACTGGACTCCTACGAGCAGTACTTC; CDR3: CASRPGLDSYEQYF
J: TRBJ2-3; D: -; V: TRBV7-2; DNA: TGTGCCAGCAGCTCGTTTGGGCTGGGCACAGATACGCAGTATTTT; CDR3: CASSSFGLGTDTQYF
J: TRBJ2-3; D: TRBD2; V: TRBV14; DNA: TGTGCCAGCAGCCAACAGATAGCGGGAGGGCAAAATACGCAGTATTTT; CDR3: CASSQQIAGGQNTQYF
J: TRBJ2-7; D: TRBD1; V: TRBV27; DNA: TGTGCCAGCAGTCTACAGCCCGGGATCGGGGGGACAGGGAGGAACGAGCAGTACTTC; CDR3: CASSLQPGIGGTGRNEQYF
J: TRBJ2-2; D: TRBD1; V: TRBV30; DNA: TGTGCCTGGAGTGCAACAGGGGGCAGGACCGGGGAGCTGTTTTTT; CDR3: CAWSATGGRTGELFF
J: TRBJ1-4; D: TRBD1; V: TRBV2; DNA: TGTGCCAGCACCGCTACAGGGGGAGATGAAAAACTGTTTTTT; CDR3: CASTATGGDEKLFF
J: TRBJ2-7; D: -; V: TRBV21-1; DNA: TGTGCCAGCAGCAATCAGACTAGCGGTCGAGACGAGCAGTACTTC; CDR3: CASSNQTSGRDEQYF
J: TRBJ1-2; D: TRBD1; V: TRBV6-5; DNA: TGTGCCAGCAGTTACATCGACAGGGGGCCCTATGGCTACACCTTC; CDR3: CASSYIDRGPYGYTF
J: TRBJ2-5; D: -; V: TRBV7-6; DNA: TGTGCCAGCAGCGCCGTAGTGCGAGGAGCTTCCCAAGAGACCCAGTACTTC; CDR3: CASSAVVRGASQETQYF
J: TRBJ1-1; D: -; V: TRBV20-1; DNA: TGCAGTGTCAGCGAGGCGCTTGAAGCTTTCTTT; CDR3: CSVSEALEAFF
J: TRBJ2-7; D: TRBD2; V: TRBV5-1; DNA: TGCGCCAGCAGCTTGGGGTGGAGCGGGGGAGGCGAGCAGTACTTC; CDR3: CASSLGWSGGGEQYF
J: TRBJ2-4; D: TRBD1; V: TRBV28; DNA: TGTGCCAGCTGTCGATCTACAGGGGAAGGTATTCAGTACTTC; CDR3: CASCRSTGEGIQYF
J: TRBJ1-1; D: TRBD1; V: TRBV19; DNA: TGTGCCAGTAGTATTGCAGGGGGCGGGACTGAAGCTTTCTTT; CDR3: CASSIAGGGTEAFF
J: TRBJ2-1; D: TRBD2; V: TRBV19; DNA: TGTGCCAGTAGCCGACGGACTAGCGGGAGTACCAATGAGCAGTTCTTC; CDR3: CASSRRTSGSTNEQFF
J: TRBJ2-7; D: TRBD1; V: TRBV19; DNA: TGTGCCAGTAGACAAGGGACACAGGGGACCTACGAGCAGTACTTC; CDR3: CASRQGTQGTYEQYF
J: TRBJ1-2; D: -; V: TRBV7-9; DNA: TGTGCCAGCAGCTTCCCCGACGGCCGCCTGGAGGGCTACACCTTC; CDR3: CASSFPDGRLEGYTF
J: TRBJ2-7; D: TRBD1; V: TRBV28; DNA: TGTGCCAGCAGTTTATTAGGACAGGGTTCCTACGAGCAGTACTTC; CDR3: CASSLLGQGSYEQYF
J: TRBJ2-1; D: -; V: TRBV19; DNA: TGTGCCCCAGTCGGGCGGAGGTCGGGGAATGAGCAGTTCTTC; CDR3: CAPVGRRSGNEQFF
J: TRBJ2-1; D: -; V: TRBV27; DNA: TGTGCCAGCAGTCTAACTAGTTTCAATGAGCAGTTCTTC; CDR3: CASSLTSFNEQFF
J: TRBJ1-1; D: TRBD1; V: TRBV30; DNA: TGTGCCTGGGCGCGCATAGGGGGCTGGGGTGAAGCTTTCTTT; CDR3: CAWARIGGWGEAFF
J: TRBJ1-2; D: -; V: TRBV5-1; DNA: TGCGCCAGCAGCTCGGACGGACTGTATGGCTACACCTTC; CDR3: CASSSDGLYGYTF
J: TRBJ1-1; D: -; V: TRBV7-8; DNA: TGTGCCAGCAGCCCCGGCGGGAAAACTGAAGCTTTCTTT; CDR3: CASSPGGKTEAFF
J: TRBJ2-3; D: TRBD2; V: TRBV5-1; DNA: TGCGCCAGTCAACCGACTAGCGGGGTAGGTCCTAGCACAGATACGCAGTATTTT; CDR3: CASQPTSGVGPSTDTQYF
J: TRBJ2-1; D: -; V: TRBV1; DNA: TGCACCAGCAGCCACTTCACAGGGGGCGACCCTCCGGCCTACAATGAGCAGTTCTTC; CDR3: CTSSHFTGGDPPAYNEQFF
J: TRBJ2-1; D: TRBD1; V: TRBV12-5; DNA: TGTGCTAGTGGTTTTGGGACAGGGGCGTCCCCATATGGGAATGAGCAGTTCTTC; CDR3: CASGFGTGASPYGNEQFF
J: TRBJ2-1; D: TRBD2; V: TRBV6-4; DNA: TGTGCCAGCAGTGAAGCGGGGGGCTCCTACAATGAGCAGTTCTTC; CDR3: CASSEAGGSYNEQFF
J: TRBJ2-7; D: TRBD2; V: TRBV5-1; DNA: TGCGCCAGCAGCCTCGGGAGGTGGCCGGACGAGCAGTACTTC; CDR3: CASSLGRWPDEQYF
J: TRBJ2-7; D: -; V: TRBV10-3; DNA: TGTGCCATCAGTGAGGCCACCGCGGGTGAGCAGTACTTC; CDR3: CAISEATAGEQYF
J: TRBJ2-4; D: TRBD2; V: TRBV7-2; DNA: TGTGCCAGCAGCTTAGAACTAGCGGGGCTAGCCAAAAACATTCAGTACTTC; CDR3: CASSLELAGLAKNIQYF
J: TRBJ2-2; D: TRBD2; V: TRBV19; DNA: TGCGCCAGTAGTAAGGCGGGGGACTACACCGGGGAGCTGTTTTTT; CDR3: CASSKAGDYTGELFF
J: TRBJ1-2; D: TRBD1; V: TRBV6-5; DNA: TGTGCCAGCAGTTATAACCCACAGGGGGAAGGCACCTTC; CDR3: CASSYNPQGEGTF
J: TRBJ1-4; D: -; V: TRBV9; DNA: TGTGCCAGCAGCTCCTCGGACACCCTTAATGAAAAACTGTTTTTT; CDR3: CASSSSDTLNEKLFF
J: TRBJ1-1; D: -; V: TRBV29-1; DNA: TGCAGCGTTGAAGCTCGGGGACAGAACACTGAAGCTTTCTTT; CDR3: CSVEARGQNTEAFF
J: TRBJ2-5; D: TRBD2; V: TRBV5-1; DNA: TGCGCCAGCAGCTTGGACGGCGGGGGGGCCGTCAAGACCCAGTACTTC; CDR3: CASSLDGGGAVKTQYF
J: TRBJ2-7; D: TRBD1; V: TRBV7-9; DNA: TGTGCCAGCAGCTCCCCCACCGACAGGGCCGAGCAGTACTTC; CDR3: CASSSPTDRAEQYF
J: TRBJ2-7; D: TRBD2; V: TRBV19; DNA: TGTGCCAGTACAGCGGGGGGGCTCACCTACGAGCAGTACTTC; CDR3: CASTAGGLTYEQYF
J: TRBJ1-5; D: -; V: TRBV2; DNA: TGTGCCAGCAGGAGGGGGGGGGAGGGTCAGCCCCAGCATTTT; CDR3: CASRRGGEGQPQHF
J: TRBJ2-6; D: -; V: TRBV11-2; DNA: TGTGCCAGCAGCACCAGGGGTCTTGGGGCCAACGTCCTGACTTTC; CDR3: CASSTRGLGANVLTF
J: TRBJ1-1; D: -; V: TRBV30; DNA: TGTGCCTGGAATTTGCGGTCGAGGAAGCATGCTTTCTTT; CDR3: CAWNLRSRKHAFF
J: TRBJ2-3; D: -; V: TRBV29-1; DNA: TGCAGCGTTCACAAGGAGGGACTTAGCACAGATACGCAGTATTTT; CDR3: CSVHKEGLSTDTQYF
J: TRBJ2-7; D: -; V: TRBV5-4; DNA: TGTGCCAGCAGCTTCTTCGGGGGAGGCTCCTACGAGCAGTACTTC; CDR3: CASSFFGGGSYEQYF
J: TRBJ2-3; D: TRBD2; V: TRBV9; DNA: TGTGCCAGCAGCGTAGGAGCGGGAGGGCCGGGAGATACGCAGTATTTT; CDR3: CASSVGAGGPGDTQYF
J: TRBJ2-5; D: -; V: TRBV11-2; DNA: TGTGCCAGCAGCTTAGGGAACCGGGACTTCAGCCTGCCGGCCCAGTACTTC; CDR3: CASSLGNRDFSLPAQYF
J: TRBJ2-5; D: TRBD2; V: TRBV9; DNA: TGTGCCAGCAGCGCGACTAGCGGGAGAGAGACCCAGTACTTC; CDR3: CASSATSGRETQYF
J: TRBJ1-5; D: TRBD1; V: TRBV30; DNA: TGTGCCTGGAGTAACGGACAGGGGGCTTCTCAGCCCCAGCATTTT; CDR3: CAWSNGQGASQPQHF
J: TRBJ1-5; D: -; V: TRBV6-6; DNA: TGTGCCACCTCAGGACAGATTGATCAGCCCCAGCATTTT; CDR3: CATSGQIDQPQHF